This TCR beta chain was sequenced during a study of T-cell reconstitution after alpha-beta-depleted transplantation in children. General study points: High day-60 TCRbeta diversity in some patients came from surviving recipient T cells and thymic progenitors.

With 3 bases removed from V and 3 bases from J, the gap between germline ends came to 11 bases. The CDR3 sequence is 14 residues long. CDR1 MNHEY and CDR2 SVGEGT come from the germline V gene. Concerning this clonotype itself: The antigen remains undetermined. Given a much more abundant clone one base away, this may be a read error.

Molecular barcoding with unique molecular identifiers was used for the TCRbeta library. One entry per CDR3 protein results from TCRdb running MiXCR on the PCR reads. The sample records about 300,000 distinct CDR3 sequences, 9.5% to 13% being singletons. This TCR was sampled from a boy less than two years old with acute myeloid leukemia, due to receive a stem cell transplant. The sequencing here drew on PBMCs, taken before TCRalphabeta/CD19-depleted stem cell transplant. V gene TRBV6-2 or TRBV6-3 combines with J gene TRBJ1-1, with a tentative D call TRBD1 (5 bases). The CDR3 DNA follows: TGTGCCAGCAGTTATGGGGGTACATACACTGAAGCTTTCTTT. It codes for CASSYGGTYTEAFF.